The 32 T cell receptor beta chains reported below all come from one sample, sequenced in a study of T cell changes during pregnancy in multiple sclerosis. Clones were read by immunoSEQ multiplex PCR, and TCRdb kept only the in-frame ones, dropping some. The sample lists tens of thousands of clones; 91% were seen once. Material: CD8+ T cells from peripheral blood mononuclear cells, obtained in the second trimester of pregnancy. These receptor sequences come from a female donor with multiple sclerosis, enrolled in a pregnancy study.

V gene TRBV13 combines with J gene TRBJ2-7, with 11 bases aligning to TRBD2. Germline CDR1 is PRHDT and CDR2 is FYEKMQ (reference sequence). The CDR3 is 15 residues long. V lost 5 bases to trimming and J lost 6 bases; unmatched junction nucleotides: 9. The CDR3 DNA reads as TGTGCCAGCAGCCCTAGCGGGAGGACTTTTAGCGAGCAGTACTTC. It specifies CASSPSGRTFSEQYF. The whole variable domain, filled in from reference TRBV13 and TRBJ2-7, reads AAGVIQSPRHLIKEKRETATLKCYPIPRHDTVYWYQQGPGQDPQFLISFYEKMQSDKGSIPDRFSAQQFSDYHSELNMSSLELGDSALYFCASSPSGRTFSEQYFGPGTRLTVT.

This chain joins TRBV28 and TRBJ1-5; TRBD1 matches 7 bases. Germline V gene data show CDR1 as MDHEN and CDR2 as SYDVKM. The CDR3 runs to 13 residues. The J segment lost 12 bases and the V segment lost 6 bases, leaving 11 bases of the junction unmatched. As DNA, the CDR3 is TGTGCCAGCAGAACCGGGACAGCAAAATTCCAGCATTTT. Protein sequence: CASRTGTAKFQHF.

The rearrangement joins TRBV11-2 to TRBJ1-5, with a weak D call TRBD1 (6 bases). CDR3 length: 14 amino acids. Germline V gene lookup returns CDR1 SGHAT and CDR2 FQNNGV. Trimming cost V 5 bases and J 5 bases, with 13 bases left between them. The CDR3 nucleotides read TGTGCCAGCAGCGAACAGGGAGCCCATCAGCCCCAGCATTTT. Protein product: CASSEQGAHQPQHF. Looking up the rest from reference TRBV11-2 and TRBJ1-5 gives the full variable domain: EAGVAQSPRYKIIEKRQSVAFWCNPISGHATLYWYQQILGQGPKLLIQFQNNGVVDDSQLPKDRFSAERLKGVDSTLKIQPAKLEDSAVYLCASSEQGAHQPQHFGDGTRLSIL.

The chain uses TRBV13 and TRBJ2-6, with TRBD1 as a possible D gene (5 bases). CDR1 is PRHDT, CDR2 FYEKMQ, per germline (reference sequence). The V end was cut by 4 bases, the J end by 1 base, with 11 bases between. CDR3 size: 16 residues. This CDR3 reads CASSSRGGSGANVLTF. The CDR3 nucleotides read TGTGCCAGCAGCTCAAGGGGTGGGTCTGGGGCCAACGTCCTGACTTTC.

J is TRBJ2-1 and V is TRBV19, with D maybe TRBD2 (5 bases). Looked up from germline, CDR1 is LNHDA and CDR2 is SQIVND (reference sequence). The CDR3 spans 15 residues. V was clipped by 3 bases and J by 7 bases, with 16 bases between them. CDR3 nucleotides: TGTGCCAGTAGTATCGTTTACGAAGGGAGAAATGAGCAGTTCTTC. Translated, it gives CASSIVYEGRNEQFF.

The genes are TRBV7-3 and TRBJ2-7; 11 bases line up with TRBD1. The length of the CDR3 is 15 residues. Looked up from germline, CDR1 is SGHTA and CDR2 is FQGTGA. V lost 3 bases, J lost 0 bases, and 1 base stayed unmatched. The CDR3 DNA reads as TGTGCCAGCAGCTTCGGGACAGGGGGCTCCTACGAGCAGTACTTC. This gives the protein CASSFGTGGSYEQYF.

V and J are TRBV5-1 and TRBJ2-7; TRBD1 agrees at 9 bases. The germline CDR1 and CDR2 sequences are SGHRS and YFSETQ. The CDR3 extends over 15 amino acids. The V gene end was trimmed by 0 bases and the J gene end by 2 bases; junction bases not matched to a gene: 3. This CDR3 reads CASSLGTGVAYEQYF. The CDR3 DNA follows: TGCGCCAGCAGCTTGGGGACAGGGGTTGCCTACGAGCAGTACTTC.

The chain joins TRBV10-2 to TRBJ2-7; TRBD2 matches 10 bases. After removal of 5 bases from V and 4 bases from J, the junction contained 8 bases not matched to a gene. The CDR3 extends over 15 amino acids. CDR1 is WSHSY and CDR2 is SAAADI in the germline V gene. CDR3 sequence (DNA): TGCGCCAGCAGTCAACTAGCGGGGCGAAATTACGAGCAGTACTTC. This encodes CASSQLAGRNYEQYF.

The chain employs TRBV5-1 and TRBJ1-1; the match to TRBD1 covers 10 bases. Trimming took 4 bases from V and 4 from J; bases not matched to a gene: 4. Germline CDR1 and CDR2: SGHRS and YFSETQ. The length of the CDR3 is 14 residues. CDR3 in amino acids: CASSRTGGSTEAFF. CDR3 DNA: TGCGCCAGCAGCAGGACAGGGGGGAGCACTGAAGCTTTCTTT.

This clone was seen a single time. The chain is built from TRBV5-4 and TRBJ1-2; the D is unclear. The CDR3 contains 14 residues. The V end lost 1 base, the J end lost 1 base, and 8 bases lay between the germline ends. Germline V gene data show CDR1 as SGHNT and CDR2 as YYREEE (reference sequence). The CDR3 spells CASSLSGSNYGYTF. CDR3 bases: TGTGCCAGCAGCTTGAGCGGCAGTAACTATGGCTACACCTTC. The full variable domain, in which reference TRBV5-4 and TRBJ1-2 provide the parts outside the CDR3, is ETGVTQSPTHLIKTRGQQVTLRCSSQSGHNTVSWYQQALGQGPQFIFQYYREEENGRGNFPPRFSGLQFPNYSSELNVNALELDDSALYLCASSLSGSNYGYTFGSGTRLTVV.

The CDR3 protein is CASSMSGSMNTEAFF. The CDR3 region has the DNA TGTGCCAGTAGTATGTCGGGGAGTATGAACACTGAAGCTTTCTTT. The rearrangement joins TRBV19 to TRBJ1-1, with no clear D. V lost 3 bases, J lost 0 bases, and 11 bases lay in between. The CDR3 sequence is 15 residues long. The germline V gene has CDR1 LNHDA and CDR2 SQIVND (reference sequence).

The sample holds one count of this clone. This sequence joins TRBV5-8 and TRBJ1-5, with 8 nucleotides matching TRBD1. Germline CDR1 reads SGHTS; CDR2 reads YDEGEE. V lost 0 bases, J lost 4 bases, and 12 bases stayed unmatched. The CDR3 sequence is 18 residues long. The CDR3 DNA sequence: TGTGCCAGCAGCTTGGCCCCCTGGACAGGGCCTCTTAATCAGCCCCAGCATTTT. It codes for CASSLAPWTGPLNQPQHF.

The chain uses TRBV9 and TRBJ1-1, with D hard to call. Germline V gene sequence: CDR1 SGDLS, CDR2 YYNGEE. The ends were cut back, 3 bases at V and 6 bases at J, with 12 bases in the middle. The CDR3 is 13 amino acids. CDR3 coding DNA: TGTGCCAGCAGCGCCCCCCGGGGAGCTGAAGCTTTCTTT. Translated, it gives CASSAPRGAEAFF.

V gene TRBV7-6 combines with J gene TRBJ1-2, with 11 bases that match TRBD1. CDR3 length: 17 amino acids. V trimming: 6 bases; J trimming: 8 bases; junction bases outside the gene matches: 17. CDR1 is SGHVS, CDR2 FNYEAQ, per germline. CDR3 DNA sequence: TGTGCCAGCAGTCGGACAGGGGGCGCAGGGTTCGGAGGAGGCTACACCTTC. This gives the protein CASSRTGGAGFGGGYTF.

The CDR3 coding sequence is TGTGCCAGCAGTTTCAGTGGTAGCAATCAGCCCCAGCATTTT. Its protein is CASSFSGSNQPQHF. The chain joins TRBV27 to TRBJ1-5; no reliable D call. Trimming removed 3 bases at V and 0 bases at J, with 6 bases between. The CDR3 is 14 residues long. Germline V gene data show CDR1 as MNHEY and CDR2 as SMNVEV (reference sequence).

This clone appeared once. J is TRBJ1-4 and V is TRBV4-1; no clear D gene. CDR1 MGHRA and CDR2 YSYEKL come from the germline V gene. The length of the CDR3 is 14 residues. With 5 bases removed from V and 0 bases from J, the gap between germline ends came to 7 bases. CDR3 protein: CASSWASTNEKLFF. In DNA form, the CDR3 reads TGCGCCAGCAGCTGGGCCTCAACTAATGAAAAACTGTTTTTT.

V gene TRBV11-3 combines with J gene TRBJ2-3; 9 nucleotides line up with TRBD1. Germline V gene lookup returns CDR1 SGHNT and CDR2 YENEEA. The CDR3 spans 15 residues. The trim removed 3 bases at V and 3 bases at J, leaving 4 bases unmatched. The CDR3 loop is CASSFGTGPTDTQYF. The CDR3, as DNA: TGTGCCAGCAGCTTCGGGACAGGGCCGACAGATACGCAGTATTTT.

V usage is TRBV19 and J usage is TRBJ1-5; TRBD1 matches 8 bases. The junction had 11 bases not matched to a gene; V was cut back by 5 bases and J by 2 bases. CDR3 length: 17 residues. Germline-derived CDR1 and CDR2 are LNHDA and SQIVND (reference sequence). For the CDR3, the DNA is TGTGCCAGTAGTGCTAGGAAGACAGGGGAGGGCAATCAGCCCCAGCATTTT. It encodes CASSARKTGEGNQPQHF.

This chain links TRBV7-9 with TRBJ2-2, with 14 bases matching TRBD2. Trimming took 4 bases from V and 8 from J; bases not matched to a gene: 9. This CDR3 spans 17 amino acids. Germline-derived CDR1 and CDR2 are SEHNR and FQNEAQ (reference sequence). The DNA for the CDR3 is TGTGCCAGCAGCTCTGAGGGACTAGCGGGAGAAACTGGGGAGCTGTTTTTT. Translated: CASSSEGLAGETGELFF.

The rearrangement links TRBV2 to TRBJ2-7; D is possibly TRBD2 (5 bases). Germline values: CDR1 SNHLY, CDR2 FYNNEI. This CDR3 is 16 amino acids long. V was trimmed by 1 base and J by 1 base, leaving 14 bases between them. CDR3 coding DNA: TGTGCCAGCAGTGAAGGGAGGCCCGACGTGTCCTACGAGCAGTACTTC. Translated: CASSEGRPDVSYEQYF.

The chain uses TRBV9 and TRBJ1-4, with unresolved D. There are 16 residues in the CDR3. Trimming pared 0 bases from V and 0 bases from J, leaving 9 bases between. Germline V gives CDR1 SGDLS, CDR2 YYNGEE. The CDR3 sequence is CASSVGAVTTNEKLFF. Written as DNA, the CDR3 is TGTGCCAGCAGCGTAGGGGCAGTAACAACTAATGAAAAACTGTTTTTT. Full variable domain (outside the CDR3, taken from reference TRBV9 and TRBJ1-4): DSGVTQTPKHLITATGQRVTLRCSPRSGDLSVYWYQQSLDQGLQFLIQYYNGEERAKGNILERFSAQQFPDLHSELNLSSLELGDSALYFCASSVGAVTTNEKLFFGSGTQLSVL.

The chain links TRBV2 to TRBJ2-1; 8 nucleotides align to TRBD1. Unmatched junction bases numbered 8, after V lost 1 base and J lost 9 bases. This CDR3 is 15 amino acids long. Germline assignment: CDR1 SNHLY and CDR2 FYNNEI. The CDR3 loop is CASSEGTGLVSEQFF. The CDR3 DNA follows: TGTGCCAGCAGTGAAGGGACAGGGTTGGTCAGTGAGCAGTTCTTC. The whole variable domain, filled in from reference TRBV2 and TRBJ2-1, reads EPEVTQTPSHQVTQMGQEVILRCVPISNHLYFYWYRQILGQKVEFLVSFYNNEISEKSEIFDDQFSVERPDGSNFTLKIRSTKLEDSAMYFCASSEGTGLVSEQFFGPGTRLTVL.

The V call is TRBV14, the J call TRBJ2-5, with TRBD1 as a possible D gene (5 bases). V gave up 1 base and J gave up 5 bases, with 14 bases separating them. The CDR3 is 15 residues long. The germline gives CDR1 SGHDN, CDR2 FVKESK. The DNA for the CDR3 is TGTGCCAGCAGCCAAGCCCCAGGGCTGTCGGAGACCCAGTACTTC. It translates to CASSQAPGLSETQYF.

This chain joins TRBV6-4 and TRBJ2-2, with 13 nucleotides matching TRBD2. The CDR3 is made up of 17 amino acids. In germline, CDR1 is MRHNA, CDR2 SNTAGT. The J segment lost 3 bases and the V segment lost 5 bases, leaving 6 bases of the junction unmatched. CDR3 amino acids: CASSSTSGGPDTGELFF. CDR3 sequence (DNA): TGTGCCAGCAGTTCGACTAGCGGGGGGCCGGACACCGGGGAGCTGTTTTTT.

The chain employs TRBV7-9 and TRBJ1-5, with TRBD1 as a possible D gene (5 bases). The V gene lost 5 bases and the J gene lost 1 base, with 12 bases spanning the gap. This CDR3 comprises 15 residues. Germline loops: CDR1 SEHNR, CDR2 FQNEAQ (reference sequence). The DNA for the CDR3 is TGTGCCAGCAGCAAGCGGGACGGCAGCAATCAGCCCCAGCATTTT. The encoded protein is CASSKRDGSNQPQHF.

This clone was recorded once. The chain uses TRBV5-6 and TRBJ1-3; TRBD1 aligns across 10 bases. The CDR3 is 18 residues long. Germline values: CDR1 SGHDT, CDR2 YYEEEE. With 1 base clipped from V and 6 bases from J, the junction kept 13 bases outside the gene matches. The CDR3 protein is CASSLIYGTGESLNTIYF. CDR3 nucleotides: TGTGCCAGCAGCTTGATTTACGGGACAGGGGAAAGCTTAAACACCATATATTTT.

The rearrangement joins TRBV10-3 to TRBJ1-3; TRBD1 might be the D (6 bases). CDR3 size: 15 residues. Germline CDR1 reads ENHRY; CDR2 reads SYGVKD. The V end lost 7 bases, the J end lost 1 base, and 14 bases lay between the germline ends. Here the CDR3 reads CAINGGGGSGNTIYF. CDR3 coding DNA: TGTGCCATCAATGGGGGCGGGGGTTCTGGAAACACCATATATTTT.

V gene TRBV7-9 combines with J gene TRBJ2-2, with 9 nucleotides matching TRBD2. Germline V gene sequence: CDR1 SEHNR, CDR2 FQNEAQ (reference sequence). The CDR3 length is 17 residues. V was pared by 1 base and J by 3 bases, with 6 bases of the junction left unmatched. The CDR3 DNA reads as TGTGCCAGCAGCTTAGAAGGACTAGCGTCCCACACCGGGGAGCTGTTTTTT. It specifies CASSLEGLASHTGELFF.

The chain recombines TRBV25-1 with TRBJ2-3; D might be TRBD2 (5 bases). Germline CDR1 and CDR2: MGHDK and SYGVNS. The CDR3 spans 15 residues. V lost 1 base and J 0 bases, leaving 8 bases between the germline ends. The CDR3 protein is CASSEFRGSTDTQYF. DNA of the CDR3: TGTGCCAGCAGTGAATTTCGGGGAAGCACAGATACGCAGTATTTT.

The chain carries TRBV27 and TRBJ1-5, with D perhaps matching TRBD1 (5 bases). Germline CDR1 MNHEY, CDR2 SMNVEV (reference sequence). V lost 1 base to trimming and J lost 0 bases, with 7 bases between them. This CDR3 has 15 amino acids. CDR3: CASSLWGDSNQPQHF. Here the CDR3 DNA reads TGTGCCAGCAGTTTATGGGGCGATAGCAATCAGCCCCAGCATTTT.

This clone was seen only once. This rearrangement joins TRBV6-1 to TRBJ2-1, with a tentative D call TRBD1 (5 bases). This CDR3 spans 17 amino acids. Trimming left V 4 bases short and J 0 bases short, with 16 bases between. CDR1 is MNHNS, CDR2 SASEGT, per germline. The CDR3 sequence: CASSVVITGSSYNEQFF. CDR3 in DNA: TGTGCCAGCAGTGTAGTAATCACAGGTAGCTCCTACAATGAGCAGTTCTTC.

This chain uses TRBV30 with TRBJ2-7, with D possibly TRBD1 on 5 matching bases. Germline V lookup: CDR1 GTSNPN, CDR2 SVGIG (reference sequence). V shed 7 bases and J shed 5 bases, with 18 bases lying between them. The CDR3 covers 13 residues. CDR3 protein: CAYLGQGSNEQYF. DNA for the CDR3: TGTGCCTACCTCGGGCAGGGAAGCAACGAGCAGTACTTC.